Listed below are T cell receptor beta chains from one sample, sequenced in a study of shared clonotypes between healthy human individuals. Profiled with immunoSEQ multiplex PCR; TCRdb holds only in-frame clones, not every one. The sample holds 1,400,000 or so clones, approximately 98.5% seen once. Sequenced input: naive CD4+ T cells sorted from blood. The receptors were gathered from a man aged 25-45 years in good health. The conserved cysteine and the conserved F or W are not part of the CDR3 here. Each record gives: V gene, clone size, CDR3 protein. Not every row has a clone size; where given, it reads once, few, many or a size class.

TRBV7-6 NA ASSLGPGGYNEQF
TRBV4-1 NA ASSQATRFYEQY
TRBV6-1 NA ASSEGSFYTGELF
TRBV5-4 NA ASSFAGATDTQY
TRBV19 NA ASSLGLAGGAYNEQF
TRBV6-1 NA ASTEGNSNQPQH
TRBV19 NA ASSRTSGATNEQF
TRBV5-1 NA ASSFGTSGNEQF
TRBV7-9 NA ASSYGGFGTGAYEQY
TRBV7-2 NA ASSGLYGSGRESRY
TRBV5-1 NA ASSLGRTDTQY
TRBV6-6 once ASSYEALTPNTEAF
TRBV7-9 NA ASSHSKYQPQH
TRBV7-9 NA ASESGTNSYEQY
TRBV6-6 NA ASTGPARSEAF
TRBV5-1 once ASSLEGRTEAF
TRBV18 NA ASSPPSPMNTEAF
TRBV7-9 NA ASSPSSGGPQH
TRBV7-9 NA ASSPHMAGMNTEAF
TRBV29-1 NA SVVGDGANVLT
TRBV19 NA ASSIGTSGYEQY
TRBV5-4 NA ASSLASLAYGYT
TRBV11-3 NA ASSAGGSGANVLT
TRBV28 NA ASRNKKAGLNADTQY